This T cell receptor (beta chain) originates from a study of CD8 T cells in Susac syndrome. With random hexamers, roughly 0.5 to 1 ug RNA was reverse transcribed. Each CDR3 protein is one row after TCRdb ran MiXCR on the immunoSEQ multiplex PCR reads. The sample carries some 220,000 distinct CDR3 sequences, nearly 97% recorded once. The germline gives CDR1 SGHRS, CDR2 YFSETQ. V shed 4 bases, J shed 5 bases, and the junction held 6 bases outside the gene matches. The CDR3 covers 15 residues. The TCR comes from a human donor with multiple sclerosis. Sample: CD4+ T cells from PBMCs. The J gene is TRBJ2-7, the V gene TRBV5-1, with 13 bases matching TRBD2. CDR3 protein: CASSAGLAGVNEQYF. DNA of the CDR3: TGCGCCAGCAGCGCCGGACTAGCGGGAGTAAACGAGCAGTACTTC.